This TCR beta chain was captured by sequencing in a study of technical replicates of blood from several donors. There are 15 residues in the CDR3. V shed 3 bases and J 3 bases; nucleotides not matched to a gene: 6. The germline gives CDR1 PRHDT, CDR2 FYEKMQ (reference sequence). Some clones are missing from TCRdb's copy, which holds only in-frame ones; the method was immunoSEQ multiplex PCR. The sample yields under 100,000 clones, about 94% seen once. This rearrangement joins TRBV13 to TRBJ1-1, with 8 bases matching TRBD1. The sample taken for sequencing was T cells isolated from PBMCs. This receptor was taken from a human donor in good health. As DNA, the CDR3 is TGTGCCAGCAGCTTCCGCAGGGGGCAGGACACTGAAGCTTTCTTT. Its translation: CASSFRRGQDTEAFF.